The T cell receptor beta chain under discussion was sequenced for a study of PD-1 blockade in classical Hodgkin lymphoma. Notes on the study in general: Baseline diversity resembling that of newly diagnosed patients was seen in complete responders. What drove the repertoire differences, possibly disease activity or prior therapy, has not been defined. Baseline TCR diversity was reportedly lower in newly diagnosed patients than healthy donors.

Time point in this sample: cycle 4 day 1 (C4D1), after 5 to 7 weeks of nivolumab. Relapse after autologous stem cell transplantation occurred in every patient, and brentuximab vedotin exposure varied. Only in-frame clones appear in the TCRdb table, and some are missing; sequencing was by immunoSEQ multiplex PCR. The table shows 12,000 to 15,000 clones, with 80% to 90% occurring only once. A remark on this clone: Antigen unknown. An end of the junction does not agree with germline; a read error may underlie this.

From germline, CDR1 is LGHNA and CDR2 YSLEER. The length of the CDR3 is 15 residues. The gene calls are TRBV4-3 and TRBJ2-7; weak D call: TRBD2 (6 bases). The receptor was derived from a human donor with classical Hodgkin lymphoma. This material consisted of peripheral blood mononuclear cells (PBMCs), taken before the fourth cycle of nivolumab. The CDR3 sequence is CVSSHQDAGRFEQYF. CDR3 DNA: TGCGTCAGCAGCCACCAGGACGCGGGGAGGTTCGAGCAGTACTTC.